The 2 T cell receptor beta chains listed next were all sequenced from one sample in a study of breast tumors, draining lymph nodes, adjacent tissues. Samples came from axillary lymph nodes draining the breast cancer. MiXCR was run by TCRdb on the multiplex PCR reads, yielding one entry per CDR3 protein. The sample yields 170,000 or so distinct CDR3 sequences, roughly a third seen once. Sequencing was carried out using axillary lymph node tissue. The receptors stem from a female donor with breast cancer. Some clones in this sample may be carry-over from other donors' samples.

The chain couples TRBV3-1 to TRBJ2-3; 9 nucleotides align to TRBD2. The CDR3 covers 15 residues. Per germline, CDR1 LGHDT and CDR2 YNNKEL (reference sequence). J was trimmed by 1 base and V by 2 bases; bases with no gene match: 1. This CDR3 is CASSQIAGGTDTQYF. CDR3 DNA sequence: TGTGCCAGCAGCCAAATAGCGGGAGGCACAGATACGCAGTATTTT.

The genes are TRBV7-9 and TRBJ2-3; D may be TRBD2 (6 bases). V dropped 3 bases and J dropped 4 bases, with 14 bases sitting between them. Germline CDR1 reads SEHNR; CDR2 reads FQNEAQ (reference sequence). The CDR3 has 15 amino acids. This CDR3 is CASSFMGGRADTQYF. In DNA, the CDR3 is TGTGCCAGCAGCTTCATGGGGGGACGTGCAGATACGCAGTATTTT.